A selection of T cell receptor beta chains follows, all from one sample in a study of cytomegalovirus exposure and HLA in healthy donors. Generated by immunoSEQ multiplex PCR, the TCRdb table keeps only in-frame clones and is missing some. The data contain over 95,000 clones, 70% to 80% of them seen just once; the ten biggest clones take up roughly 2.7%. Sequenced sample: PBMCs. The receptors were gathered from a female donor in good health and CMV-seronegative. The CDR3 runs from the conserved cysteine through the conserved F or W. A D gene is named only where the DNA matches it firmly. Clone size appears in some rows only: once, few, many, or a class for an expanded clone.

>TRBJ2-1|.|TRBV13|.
TGTGCCAGCAGCCGTGGCGAGGGCTTTGGCGATGAGCAGTTCTTC
CASSRGEGFGDEQFF
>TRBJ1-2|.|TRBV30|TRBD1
TGTGCCGGATCAAGGGACAGGGGGCGACGGGTCTATGGCTACACCTTC
CAGSRDRGRRVYGYTF
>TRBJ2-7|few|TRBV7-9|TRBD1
TGTGCCAGCAGCTTCCCCTTGACAGGGAAGACAAGGCAGTACTTC
CASSFPLTGKTRQYF
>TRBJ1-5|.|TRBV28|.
TGTGCCAGCAGCCGACGGGGGGGGAGGAATCAGCCCCAGCATTTT
CASSRRGGRNQPQHF
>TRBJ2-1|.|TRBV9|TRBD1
TGTGCCAGCAGCGTGGGACAGAACCAATACAATGAGCAGTTCTTC
CASSVGQNQYNEQFF
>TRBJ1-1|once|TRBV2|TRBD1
TGTGCCAGCAGGGGGGTGGGACAGGGGGCGTCGTGGACTGAAGCTTTCTTT
CASRGVGQGASWTEAFF
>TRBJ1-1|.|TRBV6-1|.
TGTGCCAGCAGTGAGAACAGGCACACTGAAGCTTTCTTT
CASSENRHTEAFF
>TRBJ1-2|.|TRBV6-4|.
TGTGCCAGCAGTGGCGGCCCCGTAGGTGGCTACACCTTC
CASSGGPVGGYTF
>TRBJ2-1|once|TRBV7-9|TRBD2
TGTGCCAGCAGCCTGAGCGGGGGATCCTACAATGAGCAGTTCTTC
CASSLSGGSYNEQFF
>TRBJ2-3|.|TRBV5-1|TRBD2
TGCGCCAGCAGCTTCGGACTAGCGGGGGGGGCCCGCCCAGATACGCAGTATTTT
CASSFGLAGGARPDTQYF
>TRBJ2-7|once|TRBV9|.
TGTGCCAGCAGCGTAGGTAGGGGTAGGGGCCTCGAGCAGTACTTC
CASSVGRGRGLEQYF
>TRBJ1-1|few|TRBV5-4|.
TGTGCCAGCAGCTTACAGGGTGGGAGCACTGAAGCTTTCTTT
CASSLQGGSTEAFF
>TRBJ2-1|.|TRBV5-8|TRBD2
TGTGCCAGCAGCTTTAGGTCTAGCGGGGGGTACCCCTACAATGAGCAGTTCTTC
CASSFRSSGGYPYNEQFF
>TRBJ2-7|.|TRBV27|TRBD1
TGTGCCAGCAGTTTAGATGGGACAGGGGAGCAGTACTTC
CASSLDGTGEQYF
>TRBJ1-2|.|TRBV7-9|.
TGTGCCAGCAGCTTAGTCACAGGCTATGGCTACACCTTC
CASSLVTGYGYTF
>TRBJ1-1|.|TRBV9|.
TGTGCCAGCAGCGTATCCGTAGAGAGCACTGAAGCTTTCTTT
CASSVSVESTEAFF
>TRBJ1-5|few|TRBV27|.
TGTGCCAGCCGCCAGGGCAGTAGTAGCAATCAGCCCCAGCATTTT
CASRQGSSSNQPQHF
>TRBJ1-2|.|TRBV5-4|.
TGTGCCGGATGGACACTGAACTATGGCTACACCTTC
CAGWTLNYGYTF
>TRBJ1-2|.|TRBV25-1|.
TGTGCCAGCATGGTTCCAGGGGAGGGTGGCTACACCTTC
CASMVPGEGGYTF
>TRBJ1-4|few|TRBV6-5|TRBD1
TGTGCCAGCAGTTACAAGGGGGCTGTTGAAAAACTGTTTTTT
CASSYKGAVEKLFF
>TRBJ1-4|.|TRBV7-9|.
TGTGCCAGCAGCCCGGGGGGATTTGATGAAAAACTGTTTTTT
CASSPGGFDEKLFF
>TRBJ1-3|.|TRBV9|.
TGTGCCAGTCGCGGGGACGGGGGAAACACCATATATTTT
CASRGDGGNTIYF
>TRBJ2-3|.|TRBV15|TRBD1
TGTGCCACCAGCACGCCCGGGACAGAAAGCACAGATACGCAGTATTTT
CATSTPGTESTDTQYF
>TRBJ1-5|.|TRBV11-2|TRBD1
TGTGCCAGCAGCGAGGGGACAGTGTATAGCAATCAGCCCCAGCATTTT
CASSEGTVYSNQPQHF
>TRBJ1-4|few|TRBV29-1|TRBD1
TGCAGCGTCCGGACAGGGGCAGGGGAAAAACTGTTTTTT
CSVRTGAGEKLFF
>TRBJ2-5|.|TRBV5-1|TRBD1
TGCGCCAGCAGCTTAGGACAGGGGCAAGCGACCCAGTACTTC
CASSLGQGQATQYF
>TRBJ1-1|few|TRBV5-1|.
TGCGCCAGCAGCAGGCAGCAGGGCACTGAAGCTTTCTTT
CASSRQQGTEAFF
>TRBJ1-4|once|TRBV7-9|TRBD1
TGTGCCAGCAGCACCCGACAGGGCGGTGATGAAAAACTGTTTTTT
CASSTRQGGDEKLFF
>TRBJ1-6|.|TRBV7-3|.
TGTGCCAGCAGCCCCATGCAGTCTGCACCCCTCCACTTT
CASSPMQSAPLHF
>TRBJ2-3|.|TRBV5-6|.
TGTGCCAGCAACCGACGGGGATCTAGCACAGATACGCAGTATTTT
CASNRRGSSTDTQYF
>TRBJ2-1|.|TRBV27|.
TGTGCCAGCAACTACTCCACCGGGACTTGCTCCTACAATGAGCAGTTCTTC
CASNYSTGTCSYNEQFF
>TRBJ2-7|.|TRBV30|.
TGTGCCTGGTTGTCGGCGATCAACGCGGGTGAGCAGTACTTC
CAWLSAINAGEQYF
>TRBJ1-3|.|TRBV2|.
TGTGCCAGCAGTGGCTCGGACAGCGTCTCTGGAAACACCATATATTTT
CASSGSDSVSGNTIYF
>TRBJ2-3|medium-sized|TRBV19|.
TGTGCCAGTAGTAGCGGCGACGCGGCTCCGCAGTATTTT
CASSSGDAAPQYF
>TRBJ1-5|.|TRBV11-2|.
TGTGCCAGCAGCTTAGGAGGAGGGACTGGTCAGCCCCAGCATTTT
CASSLGGGTGQPQHF
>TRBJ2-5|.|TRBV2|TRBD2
TGTGCCAGCAGTGGACTAGCCCAAGAGACCCAGTACTTC
CASSGLAQETQYF
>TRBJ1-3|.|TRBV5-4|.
TGTGCCAGCAGCTTGATTGGGGCATCTGGAAACACCATATATTTT
CASSLIGASGNTIYF
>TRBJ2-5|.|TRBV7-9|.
TGTGCCAGCAGCTTGTCTGAGGGAAGGCGAGAGACCCAGTACTTC
CASSLSEGRRETQYF
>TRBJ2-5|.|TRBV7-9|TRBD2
TGTGCCAGCAGCGTTAGCGGGGGTAGCCAAGAGACCCAGTACTTC
CASSVSGGSQETQYF
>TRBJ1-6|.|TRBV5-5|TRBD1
TGTGCCAGCAGGGGATACGACAGGGCGAATTCACCCCTCCACTTT
CASRGYDRANSPLHF
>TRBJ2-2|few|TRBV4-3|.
TGCGCCAGCAGCCCGGGGGGCTGGAACACCGGGGAGCTGTTTTTT
CASSPGGWNTGELFF
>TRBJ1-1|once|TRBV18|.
TGTGCCAGCTCACCGGCCGGGGAAGCTTTCTTT
CASSPAGEAFF
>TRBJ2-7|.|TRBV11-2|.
TGTGCCAGCAGCTTAGGACTTCTTTACGAGCAGTACTTC
CASSLGLLYEQYF
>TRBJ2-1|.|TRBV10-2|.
TGCGCCAGCAGTGAACGTAGGGGTGTGAATGAGCAGTTCTTC
CASSERRGVNEQFF
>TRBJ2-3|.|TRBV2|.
TGTGCCAGCAAGGGGGGGAACTTGCAGTATTTT
CASKGGNLQYF
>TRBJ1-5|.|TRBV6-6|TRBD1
TGTGCCAGCAGGACAGGGCAGGGCAATCAGCCCCAGCATTTT
CASRTGQGNQPQHF
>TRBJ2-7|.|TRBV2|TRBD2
TGTGCCAGCAGTGGATCGGGGACTACCCTCGCCTACGAGCAGTACTTC
CASSGSGTTLAYEQYF
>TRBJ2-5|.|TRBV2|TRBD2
TGTGCCAGCAGTGAAAGGGTAGCGGGGGGATCGTCAAGAGAGACCCAGTACTTC
CASSERVAGGSSRETQYF
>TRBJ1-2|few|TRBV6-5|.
TGTGCCACAGGGCCGGGTAACTATGGCTACACCTTC
CATGPGNYGYTF
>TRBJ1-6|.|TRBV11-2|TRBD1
TGTGCCAGCAGCTCTCCCCCGGGACAGGTAAATCCACCCCTCCACTTT
CASSSPPGQVNPPLHF
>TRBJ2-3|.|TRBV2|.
TGTGCCAGCAGTGATGGCCTAGGGGCGCAGTATTTT
CASSDGLGAQYF
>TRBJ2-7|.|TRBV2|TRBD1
TGTGCCAGCAATCGGGACAGGGGAGGTGGAGAGCAGTACTTC
CASNRDRGGGEQYF
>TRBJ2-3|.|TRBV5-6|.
TGTGCCAGCAGCCCCGGACGATACAGGGCACCAGATACGCAGTATTTT
CASSPGRYRAPDTQYF
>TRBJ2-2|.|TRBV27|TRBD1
TGTGCCAGCAGTTTCGGACAGGACACCGGGGAGCTGTTTTTT
CASSFGQDTGELFF
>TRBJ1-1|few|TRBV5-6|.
TGTGCCAGCAGCCCTGACAGTCAGAACACTGAAGCTTTCTTT
CASSPDSQNTEAFF
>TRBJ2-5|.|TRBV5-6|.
TGTGCCAGCAGCTTGACTAGTAGGAAGACCCAGTACTTC
CASSLTSRKTQYF
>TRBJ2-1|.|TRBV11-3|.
TGTGCCAGCAGCTTAGAACTCGCGGGGGCTCAAGAGCAGTTCTTC
CASSLELAGAQEQFF
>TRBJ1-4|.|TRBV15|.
TGTGCCACCAGCAGAGGCACCCTTGCAACTAATAAAAAACTGTTTTTT
CATSRGTLATNKKLFF
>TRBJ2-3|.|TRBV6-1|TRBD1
TGTGCCAGCAGTGCGCAGGGGGCGACGACCTTCGCACACACAGATACGCAGTATTTT
CASSAQGATTFAHTDTQYF
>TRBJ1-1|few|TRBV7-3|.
TGTGCCAGCAGCCCGGCGGGGGGCACCAACACTGAAGCTTTCTTT
CASSPAGGTNTEAFF